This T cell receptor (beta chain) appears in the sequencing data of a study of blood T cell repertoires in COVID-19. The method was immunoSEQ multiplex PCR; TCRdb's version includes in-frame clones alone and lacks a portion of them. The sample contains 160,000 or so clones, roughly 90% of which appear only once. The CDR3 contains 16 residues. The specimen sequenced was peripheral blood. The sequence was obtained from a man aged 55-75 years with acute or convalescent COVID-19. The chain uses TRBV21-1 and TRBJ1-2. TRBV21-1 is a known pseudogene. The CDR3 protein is CASSQSGRTGAYGYTF. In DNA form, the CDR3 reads TGTGCCAGCAGCCAATCCGGGAGGACCGGAGCATATGGCTACACCTTC.